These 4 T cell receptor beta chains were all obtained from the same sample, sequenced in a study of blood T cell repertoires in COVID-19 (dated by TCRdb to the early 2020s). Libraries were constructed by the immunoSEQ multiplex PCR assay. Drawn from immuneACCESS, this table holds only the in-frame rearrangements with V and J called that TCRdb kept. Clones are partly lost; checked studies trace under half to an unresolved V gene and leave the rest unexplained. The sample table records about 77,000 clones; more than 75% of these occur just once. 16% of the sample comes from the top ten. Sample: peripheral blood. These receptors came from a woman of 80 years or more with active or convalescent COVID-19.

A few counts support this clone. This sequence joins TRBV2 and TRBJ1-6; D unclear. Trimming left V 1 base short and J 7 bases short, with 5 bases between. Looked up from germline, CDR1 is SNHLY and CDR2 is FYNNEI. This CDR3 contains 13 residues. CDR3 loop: CASSEVANSPLHF. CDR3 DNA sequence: TGTGCCAGCAGTGAAGTAGCAAATTCACCCCTCCACTTT.

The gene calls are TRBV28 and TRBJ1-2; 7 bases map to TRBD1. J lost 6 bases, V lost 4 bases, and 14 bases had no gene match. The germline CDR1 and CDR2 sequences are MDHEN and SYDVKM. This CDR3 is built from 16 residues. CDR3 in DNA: TGTGCCAGCAGTTCCGTTGGGATAGACAGGGAAAATGGCTACACCTTC. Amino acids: CASSSVGIDRENGYTF.

CDR3 protein: CASSSTSGGPYNEQFF. The CDR3 bases are TGTGCCAGCAGCTCGACTAGCGGGGGGCCCTACAATGAGCAGTTCTTC. The chain employs TRBV7-2 and TRBJ2-1; TRBD2 aligns across 13 bases. CDR1 and CDR2 (germline): SGHTA, FQGNSA. The V gene end was trimmed by 4 bases and the J gene end by 2 bases; junction bases not matched to a gene: 2. This CDR3 has 16 residues.

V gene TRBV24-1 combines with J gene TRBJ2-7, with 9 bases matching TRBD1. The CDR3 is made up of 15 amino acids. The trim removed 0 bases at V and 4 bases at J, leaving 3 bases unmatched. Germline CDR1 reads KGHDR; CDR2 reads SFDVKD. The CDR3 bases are TGTGCCACCAGTGATTTGACAGGGGGCAAATACGAGCAGTACTTC. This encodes CATSDLTGGKYEQYF.